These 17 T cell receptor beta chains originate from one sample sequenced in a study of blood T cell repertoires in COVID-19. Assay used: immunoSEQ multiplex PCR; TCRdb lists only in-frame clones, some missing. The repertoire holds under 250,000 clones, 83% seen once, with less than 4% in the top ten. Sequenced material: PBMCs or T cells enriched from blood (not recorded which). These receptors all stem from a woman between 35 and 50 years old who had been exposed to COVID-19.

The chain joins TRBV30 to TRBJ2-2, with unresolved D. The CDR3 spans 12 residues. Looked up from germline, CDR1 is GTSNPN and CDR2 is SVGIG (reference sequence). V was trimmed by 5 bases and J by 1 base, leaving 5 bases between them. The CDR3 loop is CAWALNTGELFF. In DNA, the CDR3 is TGTGCCTGGGCTTTGAACACCGGGGAGCTGTTTTTT.

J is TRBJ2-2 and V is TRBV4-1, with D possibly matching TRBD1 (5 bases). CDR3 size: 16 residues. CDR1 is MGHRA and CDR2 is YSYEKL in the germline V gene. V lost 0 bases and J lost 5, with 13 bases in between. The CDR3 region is CASSQDIRQQTGELFF. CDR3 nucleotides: TGCGCCAGCAGCCAAGATATAAGACAGCAGACCGGGGAGCTGTTTTTT.

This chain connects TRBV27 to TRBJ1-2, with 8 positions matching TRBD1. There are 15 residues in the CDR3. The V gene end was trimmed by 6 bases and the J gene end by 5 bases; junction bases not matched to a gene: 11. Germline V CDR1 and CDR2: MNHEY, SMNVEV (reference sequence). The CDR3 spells CASSLSRTGTYGYTF. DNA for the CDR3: TGTGCCAGCAGCCTTTCCAGGACAGGGACGTATGGCTACACCTTC.

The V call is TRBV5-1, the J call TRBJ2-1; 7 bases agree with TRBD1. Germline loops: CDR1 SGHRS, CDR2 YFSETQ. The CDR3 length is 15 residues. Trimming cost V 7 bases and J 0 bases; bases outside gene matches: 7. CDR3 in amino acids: CASEHSGGSYNEQFF. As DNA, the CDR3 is TGCGCCAGCGAACACTCAGGGGGCTCCTACAATGAGCAGTTCTTC.

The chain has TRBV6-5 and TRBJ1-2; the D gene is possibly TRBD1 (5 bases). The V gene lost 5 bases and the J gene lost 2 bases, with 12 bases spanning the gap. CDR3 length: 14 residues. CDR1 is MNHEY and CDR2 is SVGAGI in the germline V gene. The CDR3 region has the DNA TGTGCCAGCAGTCCGACAGTTTCCAACTATGGCTACACCTTC. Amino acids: CASSPTVSNYGYTF.

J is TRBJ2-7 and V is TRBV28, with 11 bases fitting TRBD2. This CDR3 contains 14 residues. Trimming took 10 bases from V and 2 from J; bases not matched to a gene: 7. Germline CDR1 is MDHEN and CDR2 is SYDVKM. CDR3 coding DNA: TGTGCCACGCAAAGACTAGCGGGGCCCTACGAGCAGTACTTC. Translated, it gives CATQRLAGPYEQYF.

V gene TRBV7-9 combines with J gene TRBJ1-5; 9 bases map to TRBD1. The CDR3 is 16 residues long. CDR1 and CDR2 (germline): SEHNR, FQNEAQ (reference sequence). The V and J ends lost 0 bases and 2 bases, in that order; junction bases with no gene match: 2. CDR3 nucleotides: TGTGCCAGCAGCTTAGCACAGGGGGCCGGCAATCAGCCCCAGCATTTT. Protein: CASSLAQGAGNQPQHF.

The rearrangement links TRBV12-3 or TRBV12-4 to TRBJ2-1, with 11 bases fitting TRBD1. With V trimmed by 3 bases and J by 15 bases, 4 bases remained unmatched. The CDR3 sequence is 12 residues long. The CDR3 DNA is TGTGCCAGCAGTTTCGAGGACAGGGGGCGGTTCTTC. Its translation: CASSFEDRGRFF.

The chain's CDR3 is CASSQDFYSTGGGYTF. In DNA form, the CDR3 reads TGCGCCAGCAGCCAAGATTTTTATTCGACAGGGGGTGGCTACACCTTC. This chain connects TRBV4-3 to TRBJ1-2; 9 bases align to TRBD1. The V gene end was trimmed by 0 bases and the J gene end by 7 bases; junction bases not matched to a gene: 9. This CDR3 is built from 16 residues. CDR1 is LGHNA, CDR2 YSLEER, per germline.

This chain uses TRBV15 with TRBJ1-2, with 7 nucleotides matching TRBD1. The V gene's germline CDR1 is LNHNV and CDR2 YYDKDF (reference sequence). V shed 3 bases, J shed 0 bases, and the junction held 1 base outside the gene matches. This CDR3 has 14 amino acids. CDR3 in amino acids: CATSRDRSNYGYTF. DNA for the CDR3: TGTGCCACCAGCAGGGACAGGTCTAACTATGGCTACACCTTC.

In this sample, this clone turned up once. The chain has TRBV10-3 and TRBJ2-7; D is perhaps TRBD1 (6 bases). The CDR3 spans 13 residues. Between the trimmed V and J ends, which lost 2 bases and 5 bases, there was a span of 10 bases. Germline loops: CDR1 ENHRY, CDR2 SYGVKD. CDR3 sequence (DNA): TGTGCCATCAGTGAGAGGCAGGGGAACGAGCAGTACTTC. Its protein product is CAISERQGNEQYF.

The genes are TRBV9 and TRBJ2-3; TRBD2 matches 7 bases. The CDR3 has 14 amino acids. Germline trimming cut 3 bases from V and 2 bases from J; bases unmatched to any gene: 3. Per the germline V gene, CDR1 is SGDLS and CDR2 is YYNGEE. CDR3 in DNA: TGTGCCAGCAGCGCCGGGGGGACCACAGATACGCAGTATTTT. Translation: CASSAGGTTDTQYF.

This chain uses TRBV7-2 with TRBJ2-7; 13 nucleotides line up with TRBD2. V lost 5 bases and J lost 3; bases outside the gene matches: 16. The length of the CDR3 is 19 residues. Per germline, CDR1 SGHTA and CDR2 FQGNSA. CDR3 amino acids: CASSEAGTSGAYSSYEQYF. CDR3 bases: TGTGCCAGCAGCGAGGCCGGGACTAGCGGGGCGTATTCGAGCTACGAGCAGTACTTC. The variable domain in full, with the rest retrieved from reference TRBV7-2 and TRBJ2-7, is GAGVSQSPSNKVTEKGKDVELRCDPISGHTALYWYRQSLGQGLEFLIYFQGNSAPDKSGLPSDRFSAERTGGSVSTLTIQRTQQEDSAVYLCASSEAGTSGAYSSYEQYFGPGTRLTVT.

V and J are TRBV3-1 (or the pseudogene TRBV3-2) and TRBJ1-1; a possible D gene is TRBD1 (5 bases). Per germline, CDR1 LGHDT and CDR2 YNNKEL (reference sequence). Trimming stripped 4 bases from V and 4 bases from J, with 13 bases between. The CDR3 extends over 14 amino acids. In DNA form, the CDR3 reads TGTGCCAGCAGCCCCGGCCACGGGGGCACTGAAGCTTTCTTT. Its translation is CASSPGHGGTEAFF.

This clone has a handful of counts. The CDR3 is CASSGGRMNTEAFF. In DNA form, the CDR3 reads TGTGCCAGCAGCGGGGGTCGCATGAACACTGAAGCTTTCTTT. V gene TRBV6-5 combines with J gene TRBJ1-1; weak D call: TRBD1 (5 bases). The CDR3 is 14 residues long. The germline V and J ends were trimmed by 6 bases and 0 bases, with 11 bases remaining between them. Germline loops: CDR1 MNHEY, CDR2 SVGAGI.

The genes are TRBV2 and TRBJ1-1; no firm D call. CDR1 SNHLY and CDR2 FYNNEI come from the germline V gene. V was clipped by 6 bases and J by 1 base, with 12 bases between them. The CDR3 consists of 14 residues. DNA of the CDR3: TGTGCCAGCAGAGCGGGATTCCAGAACACTGAAGCTTTCTTT. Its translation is CASRAGFQNTEAFF. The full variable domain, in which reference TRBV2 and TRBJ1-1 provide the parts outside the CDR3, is EPEVTQTPSHQVTQMGQEVILRCVPISNHLYFYWYRQILGQKVEFLVSFYNNEISEKSEIFDDQFSVERPDGSNFTLKIRSTKLEDSAMYFCASRAGFQNTEAFFGQGTRLTVV.

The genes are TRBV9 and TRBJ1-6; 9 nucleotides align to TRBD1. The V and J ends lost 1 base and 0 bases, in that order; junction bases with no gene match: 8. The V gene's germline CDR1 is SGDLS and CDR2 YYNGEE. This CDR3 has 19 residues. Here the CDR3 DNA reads TGTGCCAGCAGCGTAAGGGGGGGACAGGGACTCTCCTATAATTCACCCCTCCACTTT. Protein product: CASSVRGGQGLSYNSPLHF.